Presented here are 8 T cell receptor beta chains from one specimen sequenced in a study of blood T cell repertoires in COVID-19. Profiling relied on immunoSEQ multiplex PCR, and the TCRdb table lists in-frame clones only, not all of them. The table lists 200,000 to 250,000 clones, 80% of them singletons. Material for sequencing was peripheral blood. All receptors come from a human donor in a cohort sampled during active COVID-19.

A single count supports this clone. The rearrangement uses TRBV20-1 and TRBJ2-3; TRBD2 aligns across 7 bases. The germline V gene has CDR1 DFQATT and CDR2 SNEGSKA (reference sequence). J gave up 14 bases and V 6 bases, and 11 bases lay outside the gene matches. The CDR3 is 11 residues long. The CDR3, as DNA: TGCAGTGCCCGAAAGGCTAGCGGCGGGTATTTT. This sequence encodes CSARKASGGYF.

This clone occurred once. Other nucleotide sequences from this sample produce the same CDR3. The rearrangement uses TRBV3-1 (or the pseudogene TRBV3-2) and TRBJ1-2; D is unclear. The germline V and J ends were trimmed by 1 base and 2 bases, with 5 bases remaining between them. Germline V CDR1 and CDR2: LGHDT, YNNKEL (reference sequence). This CDR3 spans 13 amino acids. For the CDR3, the DNA is TGTGCCAGCAGCCAAGGTCAGAACTATGGCTACACCTTC. Protein product: CASSQGQNYGYTF.

V is TRBV12-3 or TRBV12-4 and J is TRBJ2-1; a possible D gene is TRBD1 (5 bases). Trimming took off 6 bases at V and 9 bases at J, with 12 bases between the two ends. This CDR3 has 12 amino acids. The CDR3 DNA reads TGTGCCAGCAGACATCTTGGGGCTGAGCAGTTCTTC. Translated: CASRHLGAEQFF.

The V call is TRBV25-1, the J call TRBJ1-6, with 9 bases aligning to TRBD1. This CDR3 region has 16 residues. The V gene end was trimmed by 3 bases and the J gene end by 10 bases; junction bases not matched to a gene: 10. Germline CDR1 is MGHDK and CDR2 is SYGVNS. CDR3 DNA sequence: TGTGCCAGCAGTGATCCCCGGACAGGGGTAGTCTCACCCCTCCACTTT. Translation: CASSDPRTGVVSPLHF.

The V call is TRBV9, the J call TRBJ2-1, with 8 bases identical to TRBD2. V dropped 4 bases and J dropped 10; count of bases not matched to a gene: 7. There are 13 residues in the CDR3. Germline V gene lookup returns CDR1 SGDLS and CDR2 YYNGEE. CDR3 region: CASSWRAGGEQFF. The CDR3 nucleotides read TGTGCCAGCAGCTGGAGGGCGGGAGGCGAGCAGTTCTTC.

This clone was recorded only once. This chain joins TRBV15 and TRBJ2-5, with D tentatively TRBD1 (5 bases). The V and J ends lost 8 bases and 3 bases respectively, with 10 bases between them. CDR1 is LNHNV and CDR2 is YYDKDF in the germline V gene (reference sequence). This CDR3 comprises 12 residues. The DNA for the CDR3 is TGTGCCACCCGGTCGGACAAAGAGACCCAGTACTTC. Translated: CATRSDKETQYF.

The chain recombines TRBV5-1 with TRBJ1-1; TRBD1 matches 9 bases. The V and J ends lost 4 bases and 3 bases, in that order; junction bases with no gene match: 7. This CDR3 is 15 amino acids long. Germline CDR1 SGHRS, CDR2 YFSETQ. The CDR3 spells CASSRTGGPYTEAFF. Here the CDR3 DNA reads TGCGCCAGCAGCAGAACAGGGGGCCCTTACACTGAAGCTTTCTTT.

V is TRBV27 and J is TRBJ2-3; 11 bases align to TRBD2. Germline values: CDR1 MNHEY, CDR2 SMNVEV (reference sequence). This CDR3 region has 14 residues. J lost 7 bases, V lost 7 bases, and 7 bases had no gene match. CDR3 in amino acids: CASNLAGGPHTQYF. DNA for the CDR3: TGTGCCAGCAACCTAGCGGGGGGCCCCCATACGCAGTATTTT.